This T cell receptor (beta chain) was recovered during a study of blood T cell repertoires in COVID-19. In the study overall: Acute and convalescent COVID-19 specimens originated in the United States, Italy and Spain. From T cells, B-cell-depleted T cells, or PBMCs came the material, which was cDNA or gDNA.

This CDR3 is 15 amino acids long. Trimming removed 0 bases from V and 7 bases from J; junction bases left unmatched: 7. CDR1 SGDLS and CDR2 YYNGEE come from the germline V gene. Study processing details: Using reference gene primer amplification, nucleated cell counts were estimated. Sequencing was performed with immunoSEQ multiplex PCR; in TCRdb, only in-frame clones are kept and a portion is missing. V, J and clone size are taken as reported in that table, and D and trimming were inferred from the DNA itself. The sample records about 190,000 clones, 90% being singletons. Material for sequencing was peripheral blood. The clonotype originates from a man over 45 with acute or convalescent COVID-19. This rearrangement joins TRBV9 to TRBJ2-1; TRBD2 aligns across 7 bases. In DNA form, the CDR3 reads TGTGCCAGCAGCGTAGGATCCGGGCGGGGGAATGAGCAGTTCTTC. It specifies CASSVGSGRGNEQFF. The whole variable domain, remainder taken from reference TRBV9 and TRBJ2-1, is DSGVTQTPKHLITATGQRVTLRCSPRSGDLSVYWYQQSLDQGLQFLIQYYNGEERAKGNILERFSAQQFPDLHSELNLSSLELGDSALYFCASSVGSGRGNEQFFGPGTRLTVL.